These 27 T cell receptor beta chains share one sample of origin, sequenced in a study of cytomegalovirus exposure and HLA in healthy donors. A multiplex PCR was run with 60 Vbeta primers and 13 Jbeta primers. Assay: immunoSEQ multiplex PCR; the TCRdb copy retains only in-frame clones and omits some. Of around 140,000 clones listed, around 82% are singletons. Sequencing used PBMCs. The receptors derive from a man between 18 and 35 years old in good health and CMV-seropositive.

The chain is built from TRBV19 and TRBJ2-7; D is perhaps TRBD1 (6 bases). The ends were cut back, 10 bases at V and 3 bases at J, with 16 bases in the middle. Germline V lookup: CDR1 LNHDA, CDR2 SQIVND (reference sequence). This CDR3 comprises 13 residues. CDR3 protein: CATTQGPNYEQYF. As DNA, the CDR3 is TGTGCCACCACACAGGGACCCAACTACGAGCAGTACTTC. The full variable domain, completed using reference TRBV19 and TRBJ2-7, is DGGITQSPKYLFRKEGQNVTLSCEQNLNHDAMYWYRQDPGQGLRLIYYSQIVNDFQKGDIAEGYSVSREKKESFPLTVTSAQKNPTAFYLCATTQGPNYEQYFGPGTRLTVT.

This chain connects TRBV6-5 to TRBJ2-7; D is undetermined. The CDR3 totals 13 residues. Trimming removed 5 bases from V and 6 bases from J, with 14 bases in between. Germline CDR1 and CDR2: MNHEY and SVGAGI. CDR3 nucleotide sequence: TGTGCCAGCAGTCCCGAGGCCTTTCCCGAGCAGTACTTC. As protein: CASSPEAFPEQYF.

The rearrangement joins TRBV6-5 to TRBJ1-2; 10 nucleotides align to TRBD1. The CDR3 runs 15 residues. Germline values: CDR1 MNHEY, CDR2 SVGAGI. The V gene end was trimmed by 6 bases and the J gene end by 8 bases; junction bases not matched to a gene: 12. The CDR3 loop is CASSPDRDRGYGYTF. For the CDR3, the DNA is TGTGCCAGCAGCCCCGACCGGGACAGGGGATACGGCTACACCTTC.

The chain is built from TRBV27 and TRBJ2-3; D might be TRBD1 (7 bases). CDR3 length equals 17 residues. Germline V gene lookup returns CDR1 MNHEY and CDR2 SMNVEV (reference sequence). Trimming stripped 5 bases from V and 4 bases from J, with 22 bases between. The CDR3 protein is CASSPLTTGRGADTQYF. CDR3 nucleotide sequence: TGTGCCAGCAGTCCACTCACGACAGGCAGGGGGGCAGATACGCAGTATTTT.

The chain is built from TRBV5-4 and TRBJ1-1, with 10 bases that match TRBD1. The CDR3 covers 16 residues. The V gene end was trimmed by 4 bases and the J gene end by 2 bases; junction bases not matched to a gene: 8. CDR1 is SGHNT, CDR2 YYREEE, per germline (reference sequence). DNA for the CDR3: TGTGCCAGCAGCAACACGGACAGGGGGAGAAACACTGAAGCTTTCTTT. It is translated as CASSNTDRGRNTEAFF.

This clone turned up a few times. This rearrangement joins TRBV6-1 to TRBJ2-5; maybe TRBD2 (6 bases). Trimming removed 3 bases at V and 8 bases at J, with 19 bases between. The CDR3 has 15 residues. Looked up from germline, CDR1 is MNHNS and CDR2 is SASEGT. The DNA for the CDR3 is TGTGCCAGCAGTGACGGCGTTGGGGCGGGAAGTACCCAGTACTTC. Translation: CASSDGVGAGSTQYF.

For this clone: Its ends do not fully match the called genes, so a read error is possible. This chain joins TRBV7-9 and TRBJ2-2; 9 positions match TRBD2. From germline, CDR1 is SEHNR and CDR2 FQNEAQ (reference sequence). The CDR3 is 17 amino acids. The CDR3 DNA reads TGTTCCAGCAGCTCCCGATCTAGCGGGGTGAACACCGGGGAGCTGTTTTTT. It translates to CSSSSRSSGVNTGELFF.

The CDR3 coding sequence is TGCGCCAGCAGCTCGCAGGGGGATAATTCACCCCTCCACTTT. It codes for CASSSQGDNSPLHF. V is TRBV5-1 and J is TRBJ1-6, with 7 bases matching TRBD1. The CDR3 length is 14 residues. Germline trimming cut 3 bases from V and 5 bases from J; bases unmatched to any gene: 2. Germline assignment: CDR1 SGHRS and CDR2 YFSETQ.

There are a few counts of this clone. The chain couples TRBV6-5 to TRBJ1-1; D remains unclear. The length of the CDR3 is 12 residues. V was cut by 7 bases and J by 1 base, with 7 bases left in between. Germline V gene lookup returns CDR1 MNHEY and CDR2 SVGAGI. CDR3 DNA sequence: TGTGCCAGCAAAAGACAGAACACTGAAGCTTTCTTT. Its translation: CASKRQNTEAFF.

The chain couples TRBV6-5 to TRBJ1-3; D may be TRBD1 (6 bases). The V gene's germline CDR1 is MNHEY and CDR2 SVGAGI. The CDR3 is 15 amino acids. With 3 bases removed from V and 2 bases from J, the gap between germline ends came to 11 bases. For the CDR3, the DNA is TGTGCCAGCAGTTATAACAGGGAAGCTGGAAACACCATATATTTT. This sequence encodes CASSYNREAGNTIYF.

CDR3 DNA sequence: TGTGCCAGCAGTGTGGACTTTTTCGAGCAGTACTTC. Translating it yields CASSVDFFEQYF. This chain connects TRBV28 to TRBJ2-7, with D perhaps TRBD2 (5 bases). CDR3 length: 12 residues. Deletions cut 5 bases from V and 6 bases from J, with 11 bases between. Per germline, CDR1 MDHEN and CDR2 SYDVKM.

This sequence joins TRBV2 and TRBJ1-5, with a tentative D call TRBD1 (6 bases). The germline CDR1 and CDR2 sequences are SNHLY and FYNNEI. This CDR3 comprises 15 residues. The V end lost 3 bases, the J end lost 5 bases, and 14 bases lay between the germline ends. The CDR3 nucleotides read TGTGCCAGCAGTGATTGGGCAGGGGATGATCAGCCCCAGCATTTT. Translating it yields CASSDWAGDDQPQHF.

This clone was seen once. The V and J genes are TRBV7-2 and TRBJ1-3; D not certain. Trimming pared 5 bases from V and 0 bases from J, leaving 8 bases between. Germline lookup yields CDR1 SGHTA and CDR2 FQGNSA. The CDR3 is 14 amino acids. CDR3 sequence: CASSPGYSGNTIYF. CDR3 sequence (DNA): TGTGCCAGCAGCCCGGGGTACTCTGGAAACACCATATATTTT.

CDR3 protein: CARSSNTEAFF. CDR3 DNA sequence: TGTGCCAGGTCGTCGAACACTGAAGCTTTCTTT. The rearrangement joins TRBV2 to TRBJ1-1; D is undetermined. The CDR3 is 11 amino acids. Germline CDR1 and CDR2: SNHLY and FYNNEI. Trimming left V 9 bases short and J 1 base short, with 6 bases between.

The CDR3 sequence is CASTTLTEYEQYF. DNA for the CDR3: TGTGCCAGCACCACTCTCACGGAGTACGAGCAGTACTTC. The chain combines TRBV28 with TRBJ2-7; D is undetermined. V dropped 7 bases and J dropped 4 bases, with 14 bases sitting between them. CDR3 length equals 13 residues. Germline values: CDR1 MDHEN, CDR2 SYDVKM.

The CDR3 is CASSSGTYEQYF. The DNA for the CDR3 is TGTGCCAGCTCATCAGGAACCTACGAGCAGTACTTC. This rearrangement joins TRBV18 to TRBJ2-7, with D uncertain. The V end was cut by 5 bases, the J end by 2 bases, with 7 bases between. CDR1 and CDR2 from the germline V gene are KGHSH and LQKENI. This CDR3 spans 12 amino acids.

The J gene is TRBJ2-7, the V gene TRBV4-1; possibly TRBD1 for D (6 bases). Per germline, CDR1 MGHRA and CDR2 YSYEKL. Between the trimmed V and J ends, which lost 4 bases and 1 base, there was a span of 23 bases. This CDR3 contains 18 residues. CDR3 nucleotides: TGCGCCAGCAGCCCAACCACAGGACAGCCCCATCGGTCCTACGAGCAGTACTTC. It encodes CASSPTTGQPHRSYEQYF.

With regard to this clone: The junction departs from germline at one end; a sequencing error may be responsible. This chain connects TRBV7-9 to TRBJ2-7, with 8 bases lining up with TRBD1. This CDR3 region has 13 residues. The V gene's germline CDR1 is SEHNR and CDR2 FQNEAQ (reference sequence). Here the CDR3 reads CASSANGQGFPLF. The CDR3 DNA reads TGTGCCAGCAGCGCCAATGGACAGGGTTTCCCTCTATTC.

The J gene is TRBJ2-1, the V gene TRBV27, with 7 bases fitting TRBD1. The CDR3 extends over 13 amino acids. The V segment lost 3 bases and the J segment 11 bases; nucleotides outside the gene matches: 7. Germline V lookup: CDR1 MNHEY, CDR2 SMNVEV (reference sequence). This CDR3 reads CASSFGLTGKQFF. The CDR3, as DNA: TGTGCCAGCAGTTTTGGATTGACAGGGAAGCAGTTCTTC.

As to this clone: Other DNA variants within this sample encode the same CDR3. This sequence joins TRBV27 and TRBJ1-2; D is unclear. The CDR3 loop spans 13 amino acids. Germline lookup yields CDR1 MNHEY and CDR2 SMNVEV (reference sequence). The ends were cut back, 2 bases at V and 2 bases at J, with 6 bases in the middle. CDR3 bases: TGTGCCAGCAGTTTAGGGCAAAACTATGGCTACACCTTC. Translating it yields CASSLGQNYGYTF.

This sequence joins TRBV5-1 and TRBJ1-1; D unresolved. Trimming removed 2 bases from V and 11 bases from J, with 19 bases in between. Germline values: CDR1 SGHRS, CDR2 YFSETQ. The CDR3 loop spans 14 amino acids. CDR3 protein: CASSFDFYQTGAFF. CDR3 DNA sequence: TGCGCCAGCAGCTTCGACTTCTACCAGACTGGGGCTTTCTTT.

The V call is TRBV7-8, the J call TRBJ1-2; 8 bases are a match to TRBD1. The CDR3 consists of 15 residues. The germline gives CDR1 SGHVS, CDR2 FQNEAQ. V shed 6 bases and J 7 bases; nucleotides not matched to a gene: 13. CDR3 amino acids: CASRRDRGALGGYTF. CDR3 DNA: TGTGCCAGCAGAAGAGACAGGGGAGCCCTTGGTGGCTACACCTTC.

The CDR3 nucleotides are TGCGCCAGCAGCCCAGGGGTCCGGGAGCAGTACTTC. Translated, it gives CASSPGVREQYF. The gene calls are TRBV5-1 and TRBJ2-7, with a possible D match to TRBD1 (6 bases). The V and J ends lost 4 bases and 7 bases respectively, with 12 bases between them. The CDR3 has 12 residues. Germline loops: CDR1 SGHRS, CDR2 YFSETQ.

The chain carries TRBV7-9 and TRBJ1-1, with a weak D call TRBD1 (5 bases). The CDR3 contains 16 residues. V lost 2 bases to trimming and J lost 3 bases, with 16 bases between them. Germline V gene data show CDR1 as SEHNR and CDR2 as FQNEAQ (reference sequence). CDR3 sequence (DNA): TGTGCCAGCAGCTTATCTGCGGTCGGGGGTCACACTGAAGCTTTCTTT. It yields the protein CASSLSAVGGHTEAFF. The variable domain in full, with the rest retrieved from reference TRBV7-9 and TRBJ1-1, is DTGVSQNPRHKITKRGQNVTFRCDPISEHNRLYWYRQTLGQGPEFLTYFQNEAQLEKSRLLSDRFSAERPKGSFSTLEIQRTEQGDSAMYLCASSLSAVGGHTEAFFGQGTRLTVV.

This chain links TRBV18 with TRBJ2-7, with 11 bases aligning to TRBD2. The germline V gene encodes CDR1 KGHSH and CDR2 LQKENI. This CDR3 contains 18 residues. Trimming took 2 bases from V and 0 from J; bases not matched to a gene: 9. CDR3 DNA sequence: TGTGCCAGCTCACCAGGCTTCCTAGCGGGAGGAATCTCCTACGAGCAGTACTTC. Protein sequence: CASSPGFLAGGISYEQYF.

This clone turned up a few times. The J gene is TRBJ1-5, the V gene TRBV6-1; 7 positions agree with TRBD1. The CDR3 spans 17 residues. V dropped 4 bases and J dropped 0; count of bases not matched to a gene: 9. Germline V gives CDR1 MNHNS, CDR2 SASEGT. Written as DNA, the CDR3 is TGTGCCAGCAGTGGAAGGGGGCGAGGGAATAGCAATCAGCCCCAGCATTTT. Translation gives CASSGRGRGNSNQPQHF.

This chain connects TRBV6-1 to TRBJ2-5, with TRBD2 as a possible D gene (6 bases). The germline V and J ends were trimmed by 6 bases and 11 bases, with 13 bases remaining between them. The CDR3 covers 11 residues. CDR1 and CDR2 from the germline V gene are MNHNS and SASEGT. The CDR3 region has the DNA TGTGCCAGCAGCGCAACAGGAGGGCAGTACTTC. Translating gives CASSATGGQYF.